The 3 T cell receptor beta chains reported below all come from one sample, sequenced in a study of spatial heterogeneity in lung cancer. Each CDR3 protein gets one entry after TCRdb re-called the 5' RACE reads with MiXCR. This sample has about 23,000 distinct CDR3 sequences; 4% to 5% occur once, and the top ten carry about 5%. Time point meaning: sample taken at primary tumor resection. Whole RNA came from tumor, nontumor lung or frozen PBMC and was sequenced without being sorted. Specimen: PBMCs, collected at surgery. These receptors were taken from a male donor with early-stage non-small cell lung cancer.

This clonotype was seen repeatedly, ten times or more. This sequence joins TRBV28 and TRBJ2-2; 7 nucleotides match TRBD2. The CDR3 covers 14 residues. CDR1 MDHEN and CDR2 SYDVKM come from the germline V gene. The trim removed 6 bases at V and 6 bases at J, leaving 7 bases unmatched. The CDR3 loop is CASSPGGTPGELFF. CDR3 coding DNA: TGTGCCAGCAGCCCCGGGGGGACGCCCGGGGAGCTGTTTTTT.

At least ten counts were recorded for this clonotype. The rearrangement links TRBV12-3 or TRBV12-4 to TRBJ1-4; D is unclear. The germline V and J ends were trimmed by 4 bases and 7 bases, with 4 bases remaining between them. The CDR3 is made up of 11 amino acids. The CDR3 reads CASSSFEKLFF. The DNA of the CDR3 is TGTGCCAGCAGTTCTTTTGAAAAACTGTTTTTT.

This clonotype came up many times. CDR3 region: CASSQESAGGHTEAFF. As DNA, the CDR3 is TGTGCCAGCAGCCAAGAATCCGCAGGCGGACACACTGAAGCTTTCTTT. This chain uses TRBV3-1 with TRBJ1-1; D remains ambiguous. Germline V gene lookup returns CDR1 LGHDT and CDR2 YNNKEL (reference sequence). The V end lost 0 bases, the J end lost 3 bases, and 14 bases lay between the germline ends. The CDR3 length is 16 residues.